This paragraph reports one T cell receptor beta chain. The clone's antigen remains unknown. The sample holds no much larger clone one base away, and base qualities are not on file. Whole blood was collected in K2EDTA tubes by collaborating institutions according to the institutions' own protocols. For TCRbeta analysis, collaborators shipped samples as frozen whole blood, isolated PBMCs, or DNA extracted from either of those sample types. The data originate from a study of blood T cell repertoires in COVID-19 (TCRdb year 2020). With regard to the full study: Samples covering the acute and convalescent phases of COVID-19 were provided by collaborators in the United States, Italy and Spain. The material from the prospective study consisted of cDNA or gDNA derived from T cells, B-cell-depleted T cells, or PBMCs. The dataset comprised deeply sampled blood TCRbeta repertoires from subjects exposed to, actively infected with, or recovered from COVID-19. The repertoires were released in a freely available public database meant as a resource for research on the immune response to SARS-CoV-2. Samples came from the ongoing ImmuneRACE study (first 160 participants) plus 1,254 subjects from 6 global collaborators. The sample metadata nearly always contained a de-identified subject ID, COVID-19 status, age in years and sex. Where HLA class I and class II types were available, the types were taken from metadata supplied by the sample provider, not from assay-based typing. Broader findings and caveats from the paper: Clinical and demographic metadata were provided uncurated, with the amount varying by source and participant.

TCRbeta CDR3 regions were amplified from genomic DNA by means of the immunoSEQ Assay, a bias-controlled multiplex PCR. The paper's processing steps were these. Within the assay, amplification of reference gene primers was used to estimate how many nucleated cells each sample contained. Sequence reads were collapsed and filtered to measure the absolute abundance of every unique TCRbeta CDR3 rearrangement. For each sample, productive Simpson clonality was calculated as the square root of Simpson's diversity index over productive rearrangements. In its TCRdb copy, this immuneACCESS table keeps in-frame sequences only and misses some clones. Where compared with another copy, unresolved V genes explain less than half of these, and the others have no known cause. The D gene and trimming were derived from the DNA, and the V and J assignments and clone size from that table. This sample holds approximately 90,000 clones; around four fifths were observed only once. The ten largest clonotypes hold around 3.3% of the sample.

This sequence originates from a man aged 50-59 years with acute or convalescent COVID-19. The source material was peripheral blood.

The CDR3 is CASSLVQGRADTIYF. In nucleotide form, the sequence is TGTGCCAGCAGCTTAGTGCAGGGAAGGGCAGACACCATATATTTT. The sequence links TRBV7-8 to TRBJ1-3, and possibly TRBD1, on 5 matching bases. According to the germline V gene, CDR1 reads SGHVS and CDR2 reads FQNEAQ. The CDR3 sequence holds 15 residues, the cysteine and phenylalanine included. Only the CDR3 DNA stays, 45 bases, in frame from base 1. V sheds 1 base and J sheds 8 bases, leaving 15 bases between their ends.